This record concerns one T cell receptor beta chain sequence. Sequenced by immunoSEQ multiplex PCR; TCRdb stores in-frame clones only, minus some. In the table there are roughly 230,000 clones, 85% to 90% of which are singletons. This specimen belongs to a study of blood T cell repertoires in COVID-19. Study in general: The United States, Italy and Spain provided the acute and convalescent COVID-19 samples.

What was sequenced was PBMCs or T cells enriched from blood (not recorded which). This clonotype was obtained from a woman aged 25 to 39 with acute COVID-19.

The CDR3 DNA is TGCAGTGCTAGTGGGACAGGGGGTGGCAGGTACCAAGAGACCCAGTACTTC. This encodes CSASGTGGGRYQETQYF. V gene TRBV20-1 combines with J gene TRBJ2-5; 11 nucleotides match TRBD1. The germline V gene has CDR1 DFQATT and CDR2 SNEGSKA (reference sequence). CDR3 length: 17 amino acids. V shed 3 bases, J shed 0 bases, and the junction held 9 bases outside the gene matches.